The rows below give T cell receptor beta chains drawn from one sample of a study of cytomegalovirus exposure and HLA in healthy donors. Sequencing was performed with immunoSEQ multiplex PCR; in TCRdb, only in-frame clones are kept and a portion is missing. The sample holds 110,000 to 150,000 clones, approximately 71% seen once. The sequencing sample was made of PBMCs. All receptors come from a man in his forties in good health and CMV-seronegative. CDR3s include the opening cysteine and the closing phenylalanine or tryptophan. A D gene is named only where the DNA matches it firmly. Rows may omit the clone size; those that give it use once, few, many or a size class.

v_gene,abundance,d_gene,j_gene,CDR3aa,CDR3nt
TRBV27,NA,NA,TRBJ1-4,CASSSVSTNEKLFF,TGTGCCAGCAGTTCTGTATCAACTAATGAAAAACTGTTTTTT
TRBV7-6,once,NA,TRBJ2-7,CASTQVGARFDEQYF,TGTGCCAGCACCCAGGTGGGGGCACGTTTTGACGAGCAGTACTTC
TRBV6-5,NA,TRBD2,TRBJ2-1,CASSYSPSGEQFF,TGTGCCAGCAGTTACTCACCTAGCGGTGAGCAGTTCTTC
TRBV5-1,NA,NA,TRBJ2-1,CASSLTGTYNEQFF,TGCGCCAGCAGCTTGACAGGGACCTACAATGAGCAGTTCTTC
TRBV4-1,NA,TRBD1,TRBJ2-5,CASSQLMTGLETQYF,TGCGCCAGCAGCCAATTAATGACAGGGCTGGAGACCCAGTACTTC
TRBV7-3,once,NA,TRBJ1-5,CASSPAGGNQPQHF,TGTGCCAGCAGCCCCGCAGGGGGCAATCAGCCCCAGCATTTT
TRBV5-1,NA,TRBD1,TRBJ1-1,CASSPMGQSDTEAFF,TGCGCCAGCAGCCCCATGGGACAGTCGGACACTGAAGCTTTCTTT
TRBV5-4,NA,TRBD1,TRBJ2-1,CASSSPGQGYNEQFF,TGTGCCAGCAGCTCCCCGGGACAGGGCTACAATGAGCAGTTCTTC
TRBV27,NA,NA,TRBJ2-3,CASSSRVVADTQYF,TGTGCCAGCAGTTCCAGGGTAGTGGCAGATACGCAGTATTTT
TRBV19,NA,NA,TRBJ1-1,CASSIGPGALVEAFF,TGTGCCAGTAGTATAGGCCCAGGGGCGCTTGTTGAAGCTTTCTTT
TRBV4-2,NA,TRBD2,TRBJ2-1,CASSQELTSGVYNEQFF,TGTGCCAGCAGCCAAGAATTAACTAGCGGCGTTTACAATGAGCAGTTCTTC
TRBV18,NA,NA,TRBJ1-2,CASSPLTGDGYTF,TGTGCCAGCTCACCACTTACAGGCGATGGCTACACCTTC
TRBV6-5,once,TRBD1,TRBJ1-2,CASSRTGENGYTF,TGTGCCAGCAGTCGGACAGGGGAAAACGGCTACACCTTC
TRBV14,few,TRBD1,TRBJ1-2,CASRASDRGLNGYTF,TGTGCCAGCAGGGCGTCGGACAGGGGGCTGAATGGCTACACCTTC
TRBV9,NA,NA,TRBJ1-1,CASTAGEGRTEAFF,TGTGCCAGCACCGCGGGGGAGGGTCGGACTGAAGCTTTCTTT
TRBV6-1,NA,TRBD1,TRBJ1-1,CASSVNRGRGNTEAFF,TGTGCCAGCAGTGTAAACAGGGGGCGGGGAAACACTGAAGCTTTCTTT
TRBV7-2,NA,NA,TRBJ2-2,CASSLRGISGELFF,TGTGCCAGCAGCTTGCGGGGAATCAGCGGGGAGCTGTTTTTT
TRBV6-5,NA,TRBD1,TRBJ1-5,CASSRQGRNQPQHF,TGTGCCAGCAGCAGACAGGGAAGGAATCAGCCCCAGCATTTT
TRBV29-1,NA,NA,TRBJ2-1,CSVLTGTTTDEQFF,TGCAGCGTCCTTACCGGGACAACAACCGATGAGCAGTTCTTC
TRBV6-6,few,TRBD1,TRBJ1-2,CATRDRGLGGYTF,TGTGCCACACGGGACAGGGGGCTCGGTGGCTACACCTTC
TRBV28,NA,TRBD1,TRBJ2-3,CASSLSVQGAGADTQYF,TGTGCCAGCAGTTTGTCAGTACAGGGGGCAGGTGCAGATACGCAGTATTTT
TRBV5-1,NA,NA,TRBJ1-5,CASSMGGAHQPQHF,TGCGCCAGCAGTATGGGGGGGGCTCATCAGCCCCAGCATTTT
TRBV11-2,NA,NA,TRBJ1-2,CASSPSTSRGSGYTF,TGTGCCAGCAGCCCATCAACCTCCCGGGGTTCTGGCTACACCTTC
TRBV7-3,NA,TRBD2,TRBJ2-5,CASSLRPGGARETQYF,TGTGCCAGCAGCTTAAGGCCGGGGGGGGCCAGAGAGACCCAGTACTTC
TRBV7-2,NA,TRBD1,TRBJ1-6,CASSTRQGQNSPLHF,TGTGCCAGCAGCACCCGACAGGGCCAGAATTCACCCCTCCACTTT
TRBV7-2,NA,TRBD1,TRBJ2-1,CASSTWDSRNEQFF,TGTGCCAGCAGCACGTGGGACAGCCGCAATGAGCAGTTCTTC
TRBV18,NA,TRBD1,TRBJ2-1,CASSSGTGEFF,TGTGCCAGCTCATCCGGGACAGGGGAGTTCTTC
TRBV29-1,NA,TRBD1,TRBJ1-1,CSVDQQGAYTEAFF,TGCAGCGTTGATCAACAGGGGGCTTACACTGAAGCTTTCTTT
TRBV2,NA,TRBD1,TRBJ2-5,CASSKTGYETQYF,TGTGCCAGCAGTAAGACAGGGTACGAGACCCAGTACTTC
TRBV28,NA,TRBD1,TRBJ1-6,CASSPRTGSNSPLHF,TGTGCCAGCAGTCCCCGGACAGGGAGTAATTCACCCCTCCACTTT
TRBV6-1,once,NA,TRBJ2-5,CASSEAPSSRTQYF,TGTGCCAGCAGTGAAGCGCCCAGTAGCAGGACCCAGTACTTC
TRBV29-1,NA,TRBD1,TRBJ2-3,CSVAGTAHSPSTDTQYF,TGCAGCGTTGCGGGGACAGCCCATTCCCCTAGCACAGATACGCAGTATTTT
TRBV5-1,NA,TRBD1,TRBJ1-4,CASHPGGANEKLFF,TGCGCCAGCCACCCAGGGGGCGCGAATGAAAAACTGTTTTTT
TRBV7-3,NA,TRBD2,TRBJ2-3,CASSLTSRPRGGQTDTQYF,TGTGCCAGCAGCTTAACCTCACGGCCGCGGGGGGGCCAAACAGATACGCAGTATTTT
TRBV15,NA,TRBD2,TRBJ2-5,CATSRDNLAGSGTQYF,TGTGCCACCAGCAGAGATAATCTAGCGGGGTCAGGAACCCAGTACTTC
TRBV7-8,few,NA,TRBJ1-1,CASSVRTDTEAFF,TGTGCCAGCAGCGTAAGGACAGACACTGAAGCTTTCTTT
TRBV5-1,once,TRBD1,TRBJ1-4,CASSPGQAGNEKLFF,TGCGCCAGCAGTCCCGGACAGGCCGGTAATGAAAAACTGTTTTTT
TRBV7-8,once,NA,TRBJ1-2,CASSFVDSNYGYTF,TGTGCCAGCAGCTTCGTGGACAGTAACTATGGCTACACCTTC
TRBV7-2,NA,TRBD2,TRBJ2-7,CASSAAGVGAYEQYF,TGTGCCAGCAGCGCCGCGGGGGTGGGGGCCTACGAGCAGTACTTC
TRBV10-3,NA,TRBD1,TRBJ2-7,CATRDSSYEQYF,TGTGCCACCCGGGACAGTTCCTACGAGCAGTACTTC
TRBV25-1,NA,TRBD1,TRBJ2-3,CASSPRDRETDTQYF,TGTGCCAGCAGTCCCAGGGACAGGGAAACAGATACGCAGTATTTT
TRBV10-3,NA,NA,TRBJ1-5,CAISGTGHLNQPQHF,TGTGCCATCAGTGGGACGGGACACCTCAATCAGCCCCAGCATTTT
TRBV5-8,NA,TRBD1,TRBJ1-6,CASSFRGTGSSPLHF,TGTGCCAGCAGCTTTCGTGGGACAGGGAGTTCACCCCTCCACTTT
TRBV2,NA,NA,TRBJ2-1,CASSDDSQGNEQFF,TGTGCCAGCAGTGACGACAGCCAAGGCAATGAGCAGTTCTTC
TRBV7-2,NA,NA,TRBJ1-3,CASSPQISGNTIYF,TGTGCCAGCAGCCCCCAGATCTCTGGAAACACCATATATTTT
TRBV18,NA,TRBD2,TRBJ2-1,CASSPRTSVDEQFF,TGTGCCAGCTCACCACGGACTAGTGTTGATGAGCAGTTCTTC
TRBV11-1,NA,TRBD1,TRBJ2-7,CASSFSGRGYEQYF,TGTGCCAGCAGCTTTTCGGGCAGGGGGTACGAGCAGTACTTC
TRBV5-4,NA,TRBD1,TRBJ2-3,CASSNGQASTDTQYF,TGTGCCAGCAGCAACGGACAGGCTAGCACAGATACGCAGTATTTT
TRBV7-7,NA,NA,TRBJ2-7,CASSPTPRGFYEQYF,TGTGCCAGCAGCCCTACGCCAAGGGGTTTCTACGAGCAGTACTTC
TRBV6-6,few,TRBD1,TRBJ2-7,CASRETGGHEQYF,TGTGCCAGCAGGGAGACAGGGGGCCACGAGCAGTACTTC
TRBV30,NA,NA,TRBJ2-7,CAWSFGGEQYF,TGTGCCTGGAGTTTCGGGGGCGAGCAGTACTTC
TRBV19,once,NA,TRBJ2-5,CASSRQFQETQYF,TGTGCCAGTAGTAGGCAGTTCCAAGAGACCCAGTACTTC
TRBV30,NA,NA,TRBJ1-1,CAGRTSGRAEAFF,TGTGCCGGACGTACCTCAGGGAGGGCTGAAGCTTTCTTT
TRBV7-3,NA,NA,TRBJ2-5,CASSPGGLNPQETQYF,TGTGCCAGCAGCCCGGGGGGCTTAAACCCTCAAGAGACCCAGTACTTC
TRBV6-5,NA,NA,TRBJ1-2,CASSYRRQVYGYTF,TGTGCCAGCAGTTACCGTCGACAGGTCTATGGCTACACCTTC
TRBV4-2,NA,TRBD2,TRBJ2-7,CASSQGTRGDYEQYF,TGTGCCAGCAGCCAAGGGACTAGAGGGGACTACGAGCAGTACTTC